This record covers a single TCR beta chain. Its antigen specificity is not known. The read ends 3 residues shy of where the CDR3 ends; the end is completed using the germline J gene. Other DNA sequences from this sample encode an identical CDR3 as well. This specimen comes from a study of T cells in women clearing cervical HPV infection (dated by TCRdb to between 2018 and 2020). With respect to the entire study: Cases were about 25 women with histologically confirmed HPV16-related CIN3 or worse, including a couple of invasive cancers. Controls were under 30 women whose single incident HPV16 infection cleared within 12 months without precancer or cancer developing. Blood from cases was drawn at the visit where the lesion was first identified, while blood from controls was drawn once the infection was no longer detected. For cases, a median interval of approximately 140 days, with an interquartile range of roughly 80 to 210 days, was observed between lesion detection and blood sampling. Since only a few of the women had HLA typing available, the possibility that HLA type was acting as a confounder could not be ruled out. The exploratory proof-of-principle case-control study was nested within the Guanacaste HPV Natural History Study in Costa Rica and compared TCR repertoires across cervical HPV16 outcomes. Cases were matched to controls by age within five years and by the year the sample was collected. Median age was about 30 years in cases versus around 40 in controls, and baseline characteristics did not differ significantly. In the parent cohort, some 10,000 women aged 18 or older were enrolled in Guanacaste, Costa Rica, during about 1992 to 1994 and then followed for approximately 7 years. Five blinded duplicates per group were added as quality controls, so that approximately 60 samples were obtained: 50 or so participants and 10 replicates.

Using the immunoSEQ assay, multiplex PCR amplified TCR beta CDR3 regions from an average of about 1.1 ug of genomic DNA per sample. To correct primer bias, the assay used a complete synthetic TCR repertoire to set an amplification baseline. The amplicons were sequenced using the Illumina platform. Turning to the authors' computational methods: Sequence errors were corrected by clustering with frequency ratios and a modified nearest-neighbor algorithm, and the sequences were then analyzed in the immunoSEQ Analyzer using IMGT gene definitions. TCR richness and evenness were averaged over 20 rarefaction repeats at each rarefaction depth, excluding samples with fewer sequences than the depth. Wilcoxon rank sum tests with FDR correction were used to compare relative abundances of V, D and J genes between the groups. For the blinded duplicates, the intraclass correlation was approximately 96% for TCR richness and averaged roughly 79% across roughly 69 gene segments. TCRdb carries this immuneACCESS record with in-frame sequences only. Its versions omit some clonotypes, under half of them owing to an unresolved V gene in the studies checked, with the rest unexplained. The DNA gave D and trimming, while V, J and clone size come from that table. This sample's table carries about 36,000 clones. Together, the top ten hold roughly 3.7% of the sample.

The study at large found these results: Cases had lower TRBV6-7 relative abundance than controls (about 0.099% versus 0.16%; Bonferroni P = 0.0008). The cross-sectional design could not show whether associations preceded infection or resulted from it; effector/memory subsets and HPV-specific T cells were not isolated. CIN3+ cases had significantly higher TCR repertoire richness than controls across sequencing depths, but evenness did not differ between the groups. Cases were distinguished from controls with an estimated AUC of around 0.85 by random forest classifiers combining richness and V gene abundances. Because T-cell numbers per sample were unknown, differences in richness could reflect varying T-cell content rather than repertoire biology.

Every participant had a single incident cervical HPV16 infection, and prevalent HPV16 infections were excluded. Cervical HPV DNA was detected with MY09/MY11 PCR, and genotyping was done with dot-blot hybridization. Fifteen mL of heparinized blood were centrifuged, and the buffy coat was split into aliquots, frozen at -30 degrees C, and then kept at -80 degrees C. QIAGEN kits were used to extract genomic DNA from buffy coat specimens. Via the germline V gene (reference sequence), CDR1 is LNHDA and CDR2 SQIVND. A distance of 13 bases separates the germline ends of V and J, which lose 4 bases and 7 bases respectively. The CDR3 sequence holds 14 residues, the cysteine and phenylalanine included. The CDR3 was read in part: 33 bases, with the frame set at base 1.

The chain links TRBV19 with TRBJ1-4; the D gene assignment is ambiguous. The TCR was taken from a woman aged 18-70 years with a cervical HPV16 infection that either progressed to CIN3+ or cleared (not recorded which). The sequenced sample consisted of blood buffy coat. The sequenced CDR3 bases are TGTGCCAGTAGTAAAGCGACTCGTGGTGAAAAA. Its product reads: CASSKATRGEK. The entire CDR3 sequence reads CASSKATRGEKLFF.